This T cell receptor (beta chain) was captured by sequencing in a study of OX40 agonist ivuxolimab in advanced cancers. Study information: Partial responses were achieved by three patients, of whom one had hepatocellular carcinoma and two had cutaneous melanoma.

Germline lookup yields CDR1 MDHEN and CDR2 SYDVKM. The junction had 9 bases not matched to a gene; V was cut back by 5 bases and J by 9 bases. The CDR3 covers 14 residues. TCRdb keeps only in-frame clones here, not all; method: immunoSEQ multiplex PCR. The sample contains roughly 80,000 clones, 86% of which appear only once. The J gene is TRBJ2-1, the V gene TRBV28, with 8 bases lining up with TRBD2. The sequence came from an adult with an advanced solid tumor such as melanoma, head and neck, liver or kidney cancer. This specimen was CD4+ or CD8+ T cells sorted from blood, taken in a trial of the OX40 agonist ivuxolimab. CDR3 protein: CASSPPGTRGEQFF. CDR3 bases: TGTGCCAGCAGTCCCCCAGGGACTAGAGGTGAGCAGTTCTTC.